The sequence of this T cell receptor beta chain was determined in a study of cytomegalovirus exposure and HLA in healthy donors. This clone was observed a single time. The germline V and J ends were trimmed by 6 bases and 0 bases, with 17 bases remaining between them. This CDR3 is built from 16 residues. Per germline, CDR1 LNHDA and CDR2 SQIVND (reference sequence). It was with 60 Vbeta and 13 Jbeta primers that the PCR ran. Assay used: immunoSEQ multiplex PCR; TCRdb lists only in-frame clones, some missing. The table has approximately 100,000 clones, 74% seen once. Sample: PBMCs. The receptor was isolated from a human donor in good health. The V call is TRBV19, the J call TRBJ1-1; D is perhaps TRBD1 (5 bases). CDR3 sequence reads: CASRDPGSPMNTEAFF. The CDR3, as DNA: TGTGCCAGTAGGGATCCAGGGTCCCCTATGAACACTGAAGCTTTCTTT.